What follows describes a single T cell receptor (beta chain). The target antigen is unknown. Using its own MiXCR run on the 5' RACE reads, TCRdb lists one record per CDR3 protein. The table lists just under 350,000 distinct CDR3 sequences, under 15% of them singletons. This record comes from a study of T-cell memory formation after mild COVID-19. Overall study context: Each donor largely had its own TCR clusters. Overall study findings and caveats: Clones that contracted clustered mainly in CM and EM if CD4+ and in EMRA if CD8+. Later expanders leaned toward CD4+, whereas clones contracting from day 15 to 85 were balanced CD4/CD8.

CDR1 and CDR2 from the germline V gene are KGHSH and LQKENI. Trimming removed 5 bases from V and 0 bases from J, with 14 bases in between. CDR3 length: 17 residues. This TCR was recovered from a man between 18 and 35 years old who had mild COVID-19 (a few samples of this study predate the infection). Cell type and time point are not known. V is TRBV18 and J is TRBJ2-6; D may be TRBD2 (6 bases). Sequencing used PBMCs or a T cell subset sorted from them (not recorded which). The CDR3 reads CASSAGLLLSGANVLTF. CDR3 nucleotides: TGTGCCAGCTCAGCGGGACTCCTACTCTCTGGGGCCAACGTCCTGACTTTC.